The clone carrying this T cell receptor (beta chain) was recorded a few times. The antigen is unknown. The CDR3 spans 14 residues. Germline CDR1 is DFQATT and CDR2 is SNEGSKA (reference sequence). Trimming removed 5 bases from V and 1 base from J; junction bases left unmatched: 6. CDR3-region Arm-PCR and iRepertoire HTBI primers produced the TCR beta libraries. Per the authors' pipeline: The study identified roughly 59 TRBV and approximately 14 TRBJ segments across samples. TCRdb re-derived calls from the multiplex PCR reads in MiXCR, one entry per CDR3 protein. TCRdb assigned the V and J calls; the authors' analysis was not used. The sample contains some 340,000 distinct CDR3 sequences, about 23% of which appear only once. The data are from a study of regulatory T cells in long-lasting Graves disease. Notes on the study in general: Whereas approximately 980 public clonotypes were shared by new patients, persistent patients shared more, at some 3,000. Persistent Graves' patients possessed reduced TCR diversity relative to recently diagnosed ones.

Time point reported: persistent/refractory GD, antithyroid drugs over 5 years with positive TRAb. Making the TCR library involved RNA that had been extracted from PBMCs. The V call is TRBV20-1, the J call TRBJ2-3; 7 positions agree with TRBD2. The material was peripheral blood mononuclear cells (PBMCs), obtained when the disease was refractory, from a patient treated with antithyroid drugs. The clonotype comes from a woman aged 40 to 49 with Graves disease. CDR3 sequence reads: CSAHRAGGTDTQYF. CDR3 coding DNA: TGCAGTGCTCATCGGGCGGGAGGCACAGATACGCAGTATTTT.